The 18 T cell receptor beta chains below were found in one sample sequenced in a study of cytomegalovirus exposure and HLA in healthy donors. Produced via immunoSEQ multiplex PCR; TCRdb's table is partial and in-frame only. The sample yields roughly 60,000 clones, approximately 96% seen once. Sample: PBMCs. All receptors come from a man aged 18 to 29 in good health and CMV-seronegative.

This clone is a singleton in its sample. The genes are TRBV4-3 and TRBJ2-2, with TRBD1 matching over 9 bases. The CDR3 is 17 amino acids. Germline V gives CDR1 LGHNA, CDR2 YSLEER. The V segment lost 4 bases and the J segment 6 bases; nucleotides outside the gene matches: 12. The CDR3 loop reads CASSLRGTGMRSGELFF. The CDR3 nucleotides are TGCGCCAGCAGCCTCCGTGGGACAGGGATGCGTTCCGGGGAGCTGTTTTTT.

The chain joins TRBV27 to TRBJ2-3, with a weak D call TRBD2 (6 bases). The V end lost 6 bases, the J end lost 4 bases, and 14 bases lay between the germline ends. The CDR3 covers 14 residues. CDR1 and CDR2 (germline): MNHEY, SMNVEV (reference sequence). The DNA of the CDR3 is TGTGCCAGCAGAAGTGGGAGGATGGCAGATACGCAGTATTTT. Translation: CASRSGRMADTQYF.

The CDR3 nucleotides are TGCGCCAGCAGCCGGCGGGTACTAGATACGCAGTATTTT. Its translation is CASSRRVLDTQYF. This chain connects TRBV4-1 to TRBJ2-3, with TRBD2 as a possible D gene (5 bases). The CDR3 contains 13 residues. V lost 4 bases and J lost 5, with 10 bases in between. Germline V gene lookup returns CDR1 MGHRA and CDR2 YSYEKL.

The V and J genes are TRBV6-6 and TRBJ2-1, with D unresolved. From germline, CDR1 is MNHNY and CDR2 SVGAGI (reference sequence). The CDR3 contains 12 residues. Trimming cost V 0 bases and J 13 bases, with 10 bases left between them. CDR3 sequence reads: CASSYSSYEQFF. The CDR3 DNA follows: TGTGCCAGCAGTTACTCGAGTTACGAACAGTTCTTC.

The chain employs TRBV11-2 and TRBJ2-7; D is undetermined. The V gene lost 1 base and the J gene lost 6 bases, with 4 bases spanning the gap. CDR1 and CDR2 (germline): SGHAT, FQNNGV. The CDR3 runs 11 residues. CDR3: CASSLASEQYF. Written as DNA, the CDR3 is TGTGCCAGCAGCTTAGCCTCCGAGCAGTACTTC.

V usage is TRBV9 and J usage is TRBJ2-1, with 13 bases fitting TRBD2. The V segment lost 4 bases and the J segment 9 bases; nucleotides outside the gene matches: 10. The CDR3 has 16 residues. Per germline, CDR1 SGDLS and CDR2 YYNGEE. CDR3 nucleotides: TGTGCCAGCAGCATTAGGACTAGCGGGAGCCTGAGTGAGCAGTTCTTC. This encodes CASSIRTSGSLSEQFF.

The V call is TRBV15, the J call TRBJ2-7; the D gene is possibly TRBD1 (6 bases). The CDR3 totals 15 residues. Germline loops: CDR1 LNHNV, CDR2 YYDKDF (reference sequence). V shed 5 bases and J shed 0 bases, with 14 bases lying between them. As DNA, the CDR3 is TGTGCCACCAGCGATGGGACACCGAGCTCCTACGAGCAGTACTTC. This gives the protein CATSDGTPSSYEQYF.

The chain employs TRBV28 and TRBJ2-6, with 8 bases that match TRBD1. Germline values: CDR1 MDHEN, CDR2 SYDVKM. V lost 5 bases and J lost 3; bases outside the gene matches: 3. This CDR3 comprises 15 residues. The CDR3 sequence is CASSHRGVGANVLTF. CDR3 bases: TGTGCCAGCAGTCACAGGGGGGTTGGGGCCAACGTCCTGACTTTC.

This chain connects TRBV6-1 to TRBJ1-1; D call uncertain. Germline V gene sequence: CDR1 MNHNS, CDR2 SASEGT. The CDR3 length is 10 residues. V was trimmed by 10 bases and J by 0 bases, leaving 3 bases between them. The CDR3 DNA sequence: TGTGCCACCATGAACACTGAAGCTTTCTTT. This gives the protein CATMNTEAFF.

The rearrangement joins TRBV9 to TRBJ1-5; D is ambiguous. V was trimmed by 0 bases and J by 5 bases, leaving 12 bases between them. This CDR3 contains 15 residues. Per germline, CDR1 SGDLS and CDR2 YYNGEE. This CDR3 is CASSVGVGEDQPQHF. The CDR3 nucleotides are TGTGCCAGCAGCGTAGGGGTCGGGGAGGATCAGCCCCAGCATTTT.

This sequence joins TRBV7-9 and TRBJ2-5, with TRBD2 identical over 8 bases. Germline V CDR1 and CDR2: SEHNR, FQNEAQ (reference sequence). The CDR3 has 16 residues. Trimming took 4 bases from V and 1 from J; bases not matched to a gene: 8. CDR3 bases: TGTGCCAGCAGCTCCCCGGGACTAGGTACCCAAGAGACCCAGTACTTC. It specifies CASSSPGLGTQETQYF.

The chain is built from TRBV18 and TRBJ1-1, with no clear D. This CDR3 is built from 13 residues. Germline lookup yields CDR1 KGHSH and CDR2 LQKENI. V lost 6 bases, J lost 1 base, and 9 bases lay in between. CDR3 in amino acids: CASSRDKNTEAFF. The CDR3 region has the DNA TGTGCCAGCTCTCGAGACAAGAACACTGAAGCTTTCTTT.

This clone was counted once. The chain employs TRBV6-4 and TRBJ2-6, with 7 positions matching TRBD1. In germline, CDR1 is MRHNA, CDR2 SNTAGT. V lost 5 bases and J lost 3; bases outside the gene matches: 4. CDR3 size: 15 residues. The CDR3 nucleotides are TGTGCCAGCAGTAAAACAGGGGATGGGGCCAACGTCCTGACTTTC. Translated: CASSKTGDGANVLTF.

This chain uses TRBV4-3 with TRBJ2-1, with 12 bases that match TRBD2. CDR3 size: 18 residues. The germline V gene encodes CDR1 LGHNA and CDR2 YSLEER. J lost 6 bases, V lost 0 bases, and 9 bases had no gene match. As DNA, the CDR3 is TGCGCCAGCAGCCAAGATCCAGGCGGACTAGCGGGACCCAATGAGCAGTTCTTC. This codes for CASSQDPGGLAGPNEQFF.

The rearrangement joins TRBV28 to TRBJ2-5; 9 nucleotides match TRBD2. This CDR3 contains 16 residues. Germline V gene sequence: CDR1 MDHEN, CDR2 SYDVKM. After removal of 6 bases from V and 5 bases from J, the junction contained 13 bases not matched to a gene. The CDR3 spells CASSPPLAGDAETQYF. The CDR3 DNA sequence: TGTGCCAGCAGCCCCCCTTTAGCGGGAGACGCGGAGACCCAGTACTTC.

This CDR3 reads CASSWDRGKIQHPGELFF. Here the CDR3 DNA reads TGCGCCAGCAGCTGGGACAGGGGGAAAATCCAACACCCCGGGGAGCTGTTTTTT. The chain has TRBV5-1 and TRBJ2-2; TRBD1 matches at 11 bases. Germline CDR1 SGHRS, CDR2 YFSETQ. This CDR3 region has 18 residues. Trimming took 3 bases from V and 6 from J; bases not matched to a gene: 13.

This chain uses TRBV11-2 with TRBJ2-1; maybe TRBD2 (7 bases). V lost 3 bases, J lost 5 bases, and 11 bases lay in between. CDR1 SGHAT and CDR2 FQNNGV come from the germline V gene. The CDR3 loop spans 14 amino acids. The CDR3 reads CASSFAGAHNEQFF. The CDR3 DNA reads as TGTGCCAGCAGCTTTGCGGGGGCCCACAATGAGCAGTTCTTC.

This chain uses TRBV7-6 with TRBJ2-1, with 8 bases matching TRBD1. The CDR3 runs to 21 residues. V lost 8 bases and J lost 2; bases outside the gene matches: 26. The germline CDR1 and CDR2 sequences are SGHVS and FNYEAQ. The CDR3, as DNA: TGTGCCAGCGGACCAGCCCGCAGTCCAGGGGGCTCCTTTAGGGCCTACAATGAGCAGTTCTTC. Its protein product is CASGPARSPGGSFRAYNEQFF.